This entry describes one T cell receptor beta chain. Healthy bone marrow donors made up the cohort. J gave up 6 bases and V 3 bases, and 3 bases lay outside the gene matches. Germline CDR1 SGHDT, CDR2 YYEEEE. CDR3 length: 14 residues. These data come from a study of cytomegalovirus exposure and HLA in healthy donors. PCR used 60 Vbeta primers and 13 Jbeta primers. The table came from immunoSEQ multiplex PCR; TCRdb's copy has only in-frame clones and leaves some out. The sample records about 110,000 clones, around 80% being singletons. Sequencing was performed on PBMCs. The gene calls are TRBV5-6 and TRBJ2-2, with TRBD1 matching 9 bases. The clonotype originates from a woman in her 40s in good health and CMV-seronegative. The CDR3 sequence is CASSSDRGAGELFF. The CDR3 DNA is TGTGCCAGCAGCTCGGACAGGGGTGCCGGGGAGCTGTTTTTT.